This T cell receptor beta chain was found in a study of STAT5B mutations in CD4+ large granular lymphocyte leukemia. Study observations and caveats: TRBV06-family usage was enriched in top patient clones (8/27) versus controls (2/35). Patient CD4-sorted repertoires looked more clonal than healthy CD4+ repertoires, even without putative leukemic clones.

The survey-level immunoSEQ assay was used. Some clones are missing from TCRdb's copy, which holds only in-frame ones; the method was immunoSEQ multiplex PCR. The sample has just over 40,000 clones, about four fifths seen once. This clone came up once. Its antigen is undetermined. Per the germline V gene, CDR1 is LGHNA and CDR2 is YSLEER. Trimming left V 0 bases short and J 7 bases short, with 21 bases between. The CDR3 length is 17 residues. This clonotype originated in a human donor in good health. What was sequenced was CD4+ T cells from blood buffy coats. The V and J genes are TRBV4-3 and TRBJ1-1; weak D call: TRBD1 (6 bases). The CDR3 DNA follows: TGCGCCAGCAGCCAAGATCTAAGCCAGGGGCCTAGTGGTGAAGCTTTCTTT. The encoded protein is CASSQDLSQGPSGEAFF.